This TCR beta chain emerged from a study of sequential checkpoint blockade in melanoma. Whole-study context: Patients were randomized 1:1 to nivolumab-then-ipilimumab or ipilimumab-then-nivolumab first-line. Both treatment sequences were followed by maintenance nivolumab.

Measured with immunoSEQ multiplex PCR; TCRdb has only the in-frame clones, and not every one. The sample has 12,000 or so clones; 70% to 85% are singletons. Treatment meaning: randomized to nivolumab then ipilimumab (arm A) or the reverse (arm B). None of the patients previously received DNA-damaging chemotherapy. Live CD3+CD8+ CD19− CD56− cells were sorted from PBMCs. The CDR3 is 18 amino acids. The V segment lost 5 bases and the J segment 0 bases; nucleotides outside the gene matches: 9. The germline V gene has CDR1 SGHTA and CDR2 FQGTGA. The sequenced sample was CD8+ T cells sorted from blood (inferred from file names), obtained from a patient given nivolumab and ipilimumab in sequence. This chain links TRBV7-3 with TRBJ2-6; TRBD1 matches at 8 bases. The TCR comes from a human donor with melanoma. CDR3 region: CASSLGGQVPSGANVLTF. The CDR3 DNA reads TGTGCCAGCAGCCTCGGGGGACAGGTTCCCTCTGGGGCCAACGTCCTGACTTTC.